A selection of T cell receptor beta chains follows, all from one sample in a study of blood T cells in healthy people across ages. TCRdb re-analysed the 5' RACE reads in MiXCR, keeping a single row per CDR3 protein. The sample has 550,000 to 800,000 distinct CDR3 sequences, approximately 31% seen once. The sample consisted of blood. These receptors all come from a woman older than 75 in good health. The CDR3 runs from the conserved cysteine through the conserved F or W. The D gene is left open where the match is weak. Clone sizes are given selectively: once, few, many, or a class where the clone is expanded.

CDR3nt: TGCAGTGCTACCCGAGGAAGCGGGGGCCGGAAAGAGACCCAGTACTTC; CDR3aa: CSATRGSGGRKETQYF; j_gene: TRBJ2-5; v_gene: TRBV20-1; abundance: -; d_gene: TRBD2
CDR3nt: TGCAGCGTCCATTCTAGCGGGAGGTCTGAAGATACGCAGTATTTT; CDR3aa: CSVHSSGRSEDTQYF; j_gene: TRBJ2-3; v_gene: TRBV29-1; abundance: -; d_gene: TRBD2
CDR3nt: TGTGCCACCAGTGATAGCGGGGGGAACACAGATACGCAGTATTTT; CDR3aa: CATSDSGGNTDTQYF; j_gene: TRBJ2-3; v_gene: TRBV24-1; abundance: few; d_gene: TRBD2
CDR3nt: TGCAGTGCTAGAGATCGACAGCGGGGGTCCTACAATGAGCAGTTCTTC; CDR3aa: CSARDRQRGSYNEQFF; j_gene: TRBJ2-1; v_gene: TRBV20-1; abundance: many; d_gene: TRBD2
CDR3nt: TGCAGTGCTTGGACTAGCGGGAGGATGTATCGGTATTTT; CDR3aa: CSAWTSGRMYRYF; j_gene: TRBJ2-3; v_gene: TRBV20-1; abundance: -; d_gene: TRBD2
CDR3nt: TGTGCCAGCAGTTACGGGACAGCAGATCAGGATGAGCAGTTCTTC; CDR3aa: CASSYGTADQDEQFF; j_gene: TRBJ2-1; v_gene: TRBV6-2/TRBV6-3; abundance: many; d_gene: TRBD1
CDR3nt: TGTGCCACCAGTGATGCCACAGTTGCAGTAGGCTACACCTTC; CDR3aa: CATSDATVAVGYTF; j_gene: TRBJ1-2; v_gene: TRBV24-1; abundance: few; d_gene: -
CDR3nt: TGTGCCAGCAGCAGAGGGTCCGGCTACGAGCAGTACTTC; CDR3aa: CASSRGSGYEQYF; j_gene: TRBJ2-7; v_gene: TRBV12-3/TRBV12-4; abundance: few; d_gene: -
CDR3nt: TGTGCCAGCAAGGCACGAAGATCGGTGGTTTACAATGAGCAGTACTTC; CDR3aa: CASKARRSVVYNEQYF; j_gene: TRBJ2-7; v_gene: TRBV6-6; abundance: -; d_gene: -
CDR3nt: TGTGCCATCAGCCCCCGGGGAGGGGCGGATAACTATGGCTACACCTTC; CDR3aa: CAISPRGGADNYGYTF; j_gene: TRBJ1-2; v_gene: TRBV10-3; abundance: many; d_gene: -
CDR3nt: TGTGCCAGCAGCTCGCAGGGCTCCTATAATTCACCCCTCCACTTT; CDR3aa: CASSSQGSYNSPLHF; j_gene: TRBJ1-6; v_gene: TRBV11-2; abundance: few; d_gene: -
CDR3nt: TGTGCCAGCAGCTTCCCGGGGACAGGTACCCACAATGAGCAGTTCTTC; CDR3aa: CASSFPGTGTHNEQFF; j_gene: TRBJ2-1; v_gene: TRBV7-8; abundance: -; d_gene: TRBD1
CDR3nt: TGCAGCGCTACCGGGACTCTTTGGTTCTTC; CDR3aa: CSATGTLWFF; j_gene: TRBJ2-1; v_gene: TRBV29-1; abundance: -; d_gene: -
CDR3nt: TGTGCCAGCAGTTATAGCGGGGGGGCCAAAGATACGCAGTATTTT; CDR3aa: CASSYSGGAKDTQYF; j_gene: TRBJ2-3; v_gene: TRBV11-2; abundance: many; d_gene: TRBD2
CDR3nt: TGTGCCAGCAGTTTTCGGGGAGGCGAGCAGTACTTC; CDR3aa: CASSFRGGEQYF; j_gene: TRBJ2-7; v_gene: TRBV28; abundance: many; d_gene: -
CDR3nt: TGTGCCAGCAGCTTAGAGGACCCTGCGGCGAGCACCATATATTTT; CDR3aa: CASSLEDPAASTIYF; j_gene: TRBJ1-3; v_gene: TRBV7-2; abundance: -; d_gene: -
CDR3nt: TGCAGGGCTAGGGGACTGAACTATGGCTACACCTTC; CDR3aa: CRARGLNYGYTF; j_gene: TRBJ1-2; v_gene: TRBV20-1; abundance: -; d_gene: -
CDR3nt: TGTGCCAGCAGATCCCTATATCATGCGAGAATTGAAGCTTTCTTT; CDR3aa: CASRSLYHARIEAFF; j_gene: TRBJ1-1; v_gene: TRBV13; abundance: -; d_gene: -
CDR3nt: TGCAGTGCGATAGGCCGGGAGCGGGGGAACAATGAGCAGTACTTC; CDR3aa: CSAIGRERGNNEQYF; j_gene: TRBJ2-7; v_gene: TRBV20-1; abundance: -; d_gene: TRBD2
CDR3nt: TGCGCCAGCAGCCGGGGTAGGGGTTACGGCTACACCTTC; CDR3aa: CASSRGRGYGYTF; j_gene: TRBJ1-2; v_gene: TRBV5-1; abundance: many; d_gene: -
CDR3nt: TGTGCCAGCTCAGATGGTCACGGGCGAAATTACGAGCAGTACTTC; CDR3aa: CASSDGHGRNYEQYF; j_gene: TRBJ2-7; v_gene: TRBV18; abundance: many; d_gene: -
CDR3nt: TGCAGTGCTAGACGACAGTTCCAGAACACTGAAGCTTTCTTT; CDR3aa: CSARRQFQNTEAFF; j_gene: TRBJ1-1; v_gene: TRBV20-1; abundance: -; d_gene: -
CDR3nt: TGTGCCAGCAGCAAATCAGTGGGGTATGGCTACACCTTC; CDR3aa: CASSKSVGYGYTF; j_gene: TRBJ1-2; v_gene: TRBV21-1; abundance: many; d_gene: -
CDR3nt: TGTGCCACCAGCGGACCCATGAACACTGAAGCTTTCTTT; CDR3aa: CATSGPMNTEAFF; j_gene: TRBJ1-1; v_gene: TRBV15; abundance: -; d_gene: -
CDR3nt: TGTGCCATCAGGGGGGACAAAGGGGGTAATCCCGGGGTGAGGTACACTGAAGCTTTCTTT; CDR3aa: CAIRGDKGGNPGVRYTEAFF; j_gene: TRBJ1-1; v_gene: TRBV10-3; abundance: many; d_gene: -
CDR3nt: TGCGCCAGCAGCCCGAGGGACAGTTACAATGAGCAGTTCTTC; CDR3aa: CASSPRDSYNEQFF; j_gene: TRBJ2-1; v_gene: TRBV5-1; abundance: many; d_gene: TRBD1
CDR3nt: TGTGCCGGCAGCCCTCAGCGGGGGGAAAATGGCTACACCTTC; CDR3aa: CAGSPQRGENGYTF; j_gene: TRBJ1-2; v_gene: TRBV7-9; abundance: -; d_gene: -
CDR3nt: TGTGCCAGCAGTTCCTTGACAGGGTTTACCTACGAGCAGTACTTC; CDR3aa: CASSSLTGFTYEQYF; j_gene: TRBJ2-7; v_gene: TRBV6-2/TRBV6-3; abundance: many; d_gene: TRBD1
CDR3nt: TGTGCCAGCAGACCCGGGACACCCGCCTACAATGAGCAGTTCTTC; CDR3aa: CASRPGTPAYNEQFF; j_gene: TRBJ2-1; v_gene: TRBV3-1; abundance: many; d_gene: -
CDR3nt: TGTGCCAGCAGCCAGGGACCGGTGGGGGAGCAGTACTTC; CDR3aa: CASSQGPVGEQYF; j_gene: TRBJ2-5; v_gene: TRBV14; abundance: few; d_gene: -
CDR3nt: TGCGCCAGCAGCCATCGGACGTCGCAGGAGACCCAGTACTTC; CDR3aa: CASSHRTSQETQYF; j_gene: TRBJ2-5; v_gene: TRBV4-3; abundance: many; d_gene: -
CDR3nt: TGCAGTACTACAGGGGATAGATACGAGCAGTACTTC; CDR3aa: CSTTGDRYEQYF; j_gene: TRBJ2-7; v_gene: TRBV20-1; abundance: many; d_gene: TRBD1
CDR3nt: TGCAGTGCTAGAGATCATCTAGCGGGGGGCCGGAACCAAGAGACCCAGTACTTC; CDR3aa: CSARDHLAGGRNQETQYF; j_gene: TRBJ2-5; v_gene: TRBV20-1; abundance: once; d_gene: TRBD2
CDR3nt: TGTGCCATCAGTGAGTCCCCTTCACGCACAGATACGCAGTATTTT; CDR3aa: CAISESPSRTDTQYF; j_gene: TRBJ2-3; v_gene: TRBV10-3; abundance: -; d_gene: -
CDR3nt: TGCAGTGCTAGAGGCGGTGGGGCGGGGGGATCCGGCAATGAGCAGTTCTTC; CDR3aa: CSARGGGAGGSGNEQFF; j_gene: TRBJ2-1; v_gene: TRBV20-1; abundance: many; d_gene: TRBD2
CDR3nt: TGTGCCAGCAGTGATTTGGGGAATAGCGGAGAGACCCAGTACTTC; CDR3aa: CASSDLGNSGETQYF; j_gene: TRBJ2-5; v_gene: TRBV6-1; abundance: many; d_gene: -
CDR3nt: TGCAGCGTTCCAACGGGCGGCTGGAATGAGCAGTTCTTC; CDR3aa: CSVPTGGWNEQFF; j_gene: TRBJ2-1; v_gene: TRBV29-1; abundance: once; d_gene: -
CDR3nt: TGTGCCAGCAGCCAAGAAAGGCTTAACTATGACTACACCTTC; CDR3aa: CASSQERLNYDYTF; j_gene: TRBJ1-2; v_gene: TRBV4-2; abundance: -; d_gene: -
CDR3nt: TGTGCTAGTGGTTCTATCTCGGGTGAGCAGTTCTTC; CDR3aa: CASGSISGEQFF; j_gene: TRBJ2-1; v_gene: TRBV12-5; abundance: many; d_gene: -
CDR3nt: TGCGCCAGCAGCCCAGGGAACGGGTCCTACGAGCAGTACTTC; CDR3aa: CASSPGNGSYEQYF; j_gene: TRBJ2-7; v_gene: TRBV5-1; abundance: once; d_gene: -
CDR3nt: TGTGCCGGCAGCGTGACCGAAGGGCCCGAGCAGTACTTC; CDR3aa: CAGSVTEGPEQYF; j_gene: TRBJ2-7; v_gene: TRBV7-2; abundance: -; d_gene: -
CDR3nt: TGTGCCAGCAGCTTAAACGATTTCTACAATGAGCAGTTCTTC; CDR3aa: CASSLNDFYNEQFF; j_gene: TRBJ2-1; v_gene: TRBV7-8; abundance: many; d_gene: -
CDR3nt: TGTGCCAGCAGCAGGCTGGGCCAGCCCCAGCATTTT; CDR3aa: CASSRLGQPQHF; j_gene: TRBJ1-5; v_gene: TRBV12-3/TRBV12-4; abundance: many; d_gene: -
CDR3nt: TGCGCCAGCAGCTTAGGAGAAAGAAACTATGGCTACACCTTC; CDR3aa: CASSLGERNYGYTF; j_gene: TRBJ1-2; v_gene: TRBV5-1; abundance: many; d_gene: -
CDR3nt: TGTGCCAGCAGTTTCAGGAGACTGGGGAATGAGCAGTTCTTC; CDR3aa: CASSFRRLGNEQFF; j_gene: TRBJ2-1; v_gene: TRBV12-3/TRBV12-4; abundance: many; d_gene: -
CDR3nt: TGCGCCAGCAGCTTGGAGGGGGTTGGCTCCTACAATGAGCAGTTCTTC; CDR3aa: CASSLEGVGSYNEQFF; j_gene: TRBJ2-1; v_gene: TRBV5-1; abundance: once; d_gene: -
CDR3nt: TGTGCCAGCAGCCCAGCGGGACAGAACATCTATGGCTACACCTTC; CDR3aa: CASSPAGQNIYGYTF; j_gene: TRBJ1-2; v_gene: TRBV9; abundance: many; d_gene: TRBD1
CDR3nt: TGTGCCAGCAGCTCGATGGGGGAGACCCAGTACTTC; CDR3aa: CASSSMGETQYF; j_gene: TRBJ2-5; v_gene: TRBV7-9; abundance: many; d_gene: -
CDR3nt: TGTGCCAGCAGTCATCCGGGACAGGGGAGCTCCTATGGCTACACCTTC; CDR3aa: CASSHPGQGSSYGYTF; j_gene: TRBJ1-2; v_gene: TRBV6-5; abundance: many; d_gene: TRBD1
CDR3nt: TGTGCCAGCAGTTTTCTTCCCGGGGCCAGCCTTCTCTCTGGGGCCAACGTCCTGACTTTC; CDR3aa: CASSFLPGASLLSGANVLTF; j_gene: TRBJ2-6; v_gene: TRBV12-3/TRBV12-4; abundance: many; d_gene: -
CDR3nt: TGTGCCAGCAGCCCCGGGCTAGCGGGGGTCTCCTACGAGCAGTACTTC; CDR3aa: CASSPGLAGVSYEQYF; j_gene: TRBJ2-7; v_gene: TRBV3-1; abundance: -; d_gene: TRBD2
CDR3nt: TGTGCCAGCACCCCTCTCGGGGCTACCCAAAATGGCGCTTTCTTT; CDR3aa: CASTPLGATQNGAFF; j_gene: TRBJ1-1; v_gene: TRBV9; abundance: -; d_gene: -
CDR3nt: TGCACCAGCAGCGATGGCAAAGGACTGGCGGGAGGGCCTAAGCAGTTCTTC; CDR3aa: CTSSDGKGLAGGPKQFF; j_gene: TRBJ2-1; v_gene: TRBV5-1; abundance: -; d_gene: TRBD2
CDR3nt: TGTGCCAGCAGCGTATCGGGACTCACAGATACGCAGTATTTT; CDR3aa: CASSVSGLTDTQYF; j_gene: TRBJ2-3; v_gene: TRBV9; abundance: -; d_gene: -
CDR3nt: TGCAGTGCCGTTGATCTCTCCTACGAGCAGTACTTC; CDR3aa: CSAVDLSYEQYF; j_gene: TRBJ2-7; v_gene: TRBV20-1; abundance: many; d_gene: -
CDR3nt: TGTGCCAGCAGCGTAGGGCCTACAGGCATCGGTGGCTACACCTTC; CDR3aa: CASSVGPTGIGGYTF; j_gene: TRBJ1-2; v_gene: TRBV9; abundance: many; d_gene: -
CDR3nt: TGCAGTGCTATCCAGAACAGGGAAGGGAACGAGCAGTACTTC; CDR3aa: CSAIQNREGNEQYF; j_gene: TRBJ2-7; v_gene: TRBV20-1; abundance: many; d_gene: -
CDR3nt: TGTGCCAGCAGCTTGGCCCGGCGCCTAGCGGGGGTTCGGGGCACAGATACGCAGTATTTT; CDR3aa: CASSLARRLAGVRGTDTQYF; j_gene: TRBJ2-3; v_gene: TRBV5-6; abundance: many; d_gene: TRBD2
CDR3nt: TGCGCCAGCAGCTTGCGCGGACAGGGGACAACTAATGAAAAACTGTTTTTT; CDR3aa: CASSLRGQGTTNEKLFF; j_gene: TRBJ1-4; v_gene: TRBV5-1; abundance: many; d_gene: TRBD1